This T cell receptor (beta chain) was sequenced for a study of cytotoxic CD8 clonotypes in ibrutinib-treated CLL. Study background: Enrolment comprised 10 to 11 relapsed/refractory and more than 14 treatment-naive patients; under 18 were IGHV unmutated. Response sampling came at median 12 months of treatment, ranging roughly 6 to 36 months. Overall study findings and caveats: Clonality was higher at baseline than in age-matched healthy donors and tracked circulating CD8+ T-cell counts. The clonality rise at ibrutinib response reflected private clonotype expansion.

Method: immunoSEQ multiplex PCR; TCRdb's copy keeps in-frame clones and lacks some. Among 150,000 or so clones listed, over 65% were seen once. About this clone itself: As yet, its antigen is unknown.

CDR3 size: 14 residues. Trimming cost V 5 bases and J 4 bases; bases outside gene matches: 4. Germline CDR1 and CDR2: SGHTA and FQGNSA. The TCR sequence derives from a human donor with chronic lymphocytic leukemia. Sample: PBMCs, taken after 12 months of ibrutinib treatment. This chain connects TRBV7-2 to TRBJ1-4, with 7 bases matching TRBD1. CDR3 sequence: CASSIGQVNEKLFF. CDR3 sequence (DNA): TGTGCCAGCAGCATCGGACAGGTTAATGAAAAACTGTTTTTT.